The 20 T cell receptor beta chains below come from one sample, sequenced in a study of cytomegalovirus exposure and HLA in healthy donors. Sequencing was performed with immunoSEQ multiplex PCR; in TCRdb, only in-frame clones are kept and a portion is missing. The sample has a few hundred thousand clones, 86% seen once. The sequenced sample consisted of PBMCs. The receptors shown here come from a woman between 18 and 30 years old in good health and CMV-seronegative.

In nucleotides, the CDR3 is TGTGCCAGCAGTCTCACTCGACACGCGGGCGAAAAACTGTTTTTT. Amino acid sequence: CASSLTRHAGEKLFF. This sequence joins TRBV27 and TRBJ1-4; D unclear. This CDR3 has 15 residues. CDR1 MNHEY and CDR2 SMNVEV come from the germline V gene (reference sequence). V was clipped by 5 bases and J by 8 bases, with 18 bases between them.

The V and J genes are TRBV7-2 and TRBJ2-1; TRBD2 is a possible D gene (5 bases). Germline values: CDR1 SGHTA, CDR2 FQGNSA. V gave up 2 bases and J gave up 10 bases, with 18 bases separating them. The CDR3 has 15 amino acids. This CDR3 is CASSLRRVPMLEQFF. The CDR3 region has the DNA TGTGCCAGCAGCTTAAGGCGGGTGCCCATGTTAGAGCAGTTCTTC.

The chain combines TRBV4-3 with TRBJ2-1; D possibly corresponds to TRBD2 (5 bases). There are 14 residues in the CDR3. Trimming took off 0 bases at V and 9 bases at J, with 12 bases between the two ends. Germline CDR1 reads LGHNA; CDR2 reads YSLEER. The CDR3 is CASSQEVASSEQFF. CDR3 bases: TGCGCCAGCAGCCAAGAAGTAGCGTCATCTGAGCAGTTCTTC.

The genes are TRBV19 and TRBJ2-1, with TRBD2 matching over 9 bases. The germline V gene has CDR1 LNHDA and CDR2 SQIVND (reference sequence). V trimming: 3 bases; J trimming: 9 bases; junction bases outside the gene matches: 3. This CDR3 has 13 amino acids. DNA for the CDR3: TGTGCCAGTAGTATTGCTAGCGGGACTGAGCAGTTCTTC. The encoded protein is CASSIASGTEQFF. Full variable domain (remainder filled in from reference TRBV19 and TRBJ2-1): DGGITQSPKYLFRKEGQNVTLSCEQNLNHDAMYWYRQDPGQGLRLIYYSQIVNDFQKGDIAEGYSVSREKKESFPLTVTSAQKNPTAFYLCASSIASGTEQFFGPGTRLTVL.

This CDR3 reads CASSLGTLNTGELFF. The CDR3 DNA is TGTGCCAGCAGCTTGGGGACTCTAAACACCGGGGAGCTGTTTTTT. V usage is TRBV5-5 and J usage is TRBJ2-2; TRBD2 is a possible D gene (5 bases). CDR1 is SGHKS and CDR2 is YYEKEE in the germline V gene (reference sequence). The CDR3 spans 15 residues. Trimming took off 0 bases at V and 2 bases at J, with 8 bases between the two ends. The full variable domain, in which reference TRBV5-5 and TRBJ2-2 provide the parts outside the CDR3, is DAGVTQSPTHLIKTRGQQVTLRCSPISGHKSVSWYQQVLGQGPQFIFQYYEKEERGRGNFPDRFSARQFPNYSSELNVNALLLGDSALYLCASSLGTLNTGELFFGEGSRLTVL.

The CDR3: CASSLDSGGLGEQFF. The CDR3, as DNA: TGCGCCAGCAGCTTGGACAGCGGGGGGCTTGGTGAGCAGTTCTTC. The rearrangement uses TRBV5-1 and TRBJ2-1, with 9 bases matching TRBD2. Trimming cost V 0 bases and J 9 bases; bases outside gene matches: 7. The CDR3 totals 15 residues. Germline V lookup: CDR1 SGHRS, CDR2 YFSETQ.

The V call is TRBV6-5, the J call TRBJ1-2, with 10 bases identical to TRBD1. This CDR3 comprises 15 residues. V was pared by 6 bases and J by 5 bases, with 9 bases of the junction left unmatched. Germline loops: CDR1 MNHEY, CDR2 SVGAGI. The CDR3 DNA follows: TGTGCCAGCAGGACAGGGGGCGTCTCCGAATATGGCTACACCTTC. It codes for CASRTGGVSEYGYTF.

V and J are TRBV7-2 and TRBJ1-1; D ambiguous. Germline V gene lookup returns CDR1 SGHTA and CDR2 FQGNSA. The CDR3 has 15 residues. V was cut by 4 bases and J by 0 bases, with 12 bases left in between. The CDR3 DNA is TGTGCCAGCAGCTACGTACCCACAGTGAACACTGAAGCTTTCTTT. Translated, it gives CASSYVPTVNTEAFF.

This chain connects TRBV19 to TRBJ1-2; 8 nucleotides align to TRBD1. With V trimmed by 6 bases and J by 3 bases, 9 bases remained unmatched. The CDR3 totals 15 residues. CDR1 is LNHDA and CDR2 is SQIVND in the germline V gene (reference sequence). CDR3 nucleotides: TGTGCCAGTAGATCGCAGACACAGGGGGACTATGGCTACACCTTC. It is translated as CASRSQTQGDYGYTF.

This clone was observed once. V usage is TRBV28 and J usage is TRBJ2-3; D might be TRBD2 (6 bases). Deletions cut 6 bases from V and 0 bases from J, with 16 bases between. This CDR3 contains 16 residues. The germline V gene encodes CDR1 MDHEN and CDR2 SYDVKM. The CDR3 loop reads CASRDVGGSSTDTQYF. The CDR3 nucleotides are TGTGCCAGCAGGGACGTCGGGGGATCGAGCACAGATACGCAGTATTTT.

The chain joins TRBV5-6 to TRBJ1-4, with 7 nucleotides matching TRBD1. This CDR3 is built from 17 residues. Germline V gene data show CDR1 as SGHDT and CDR2 as YYEEEE. V trimming: 4 bases; J trimming: 7 bases; junction bases outside the gene matches: 16. The CDR3 coding sequence is TGTGCCAGCAGCAACCCTGGAGACAGGGAGCGGGTTGAAAAACTGTTTTTT. It is translated as CASSNPGDRERVEKLFF.

The V call is TRBV6-5, the J call TRBJ1-1; TRBD1 matches 9 bases. V dropped 2 bases and J dropped 2; count of bases not matched to a gene: 3. In germline, CDR1 is MNHEY, CDR2 SVGAGI. This CDR3 comprises 15 residues. The CDR3 region is CASSYEGQGNTEAFF. The DNA of the CDR3 is TGTGCCAGCAGTTACGAGGGACAGGGTAACACTGAAGCTTTCTTT.

The rearrangement links TRBV6-5 to TRBJ1-5, with TRBD1 matching over 7 bases. The V segment lost 8 bases and the J segment 5 bases; nucleotides outside the gene matches: 3. This CDR3 has 12 residues. Germline V lookup: CDR1 MNHEY, CDR2 SVGAGI. CDR3 amino acids: CASGRGYQPQHF. The CDR3 DNA reads TGTGCCAGCGGCAGGGGGTATCAGCCCCAGCATTTT.

The V and J genes are TRBV30 and TRBJ2-3, with D uncertain. The V gene lost 1 base and the J gene lost 2 bases, with 10 bases spanning the gap. Germline V CDR1 and CDR2: GTSNPN, SVGIG (reference sequence). The CDR3 is 14 amino acids. The CDR3 loop is CAWSASSDTDTQYF. The CDR3 bases are TGTGCCTGGAGTGCGTCATCAGACACAGATACGCAGTATTTT.

The chain couples TRBV27 to TRBJ2-7, with TRBD1 matching over 8 bases. Germline values: CDR1 MNHEY, CDR2 SMNVEV (reference sequence). The CDR3 length is 15 residues. V lost 0 bases, J lost 3 bases, and 4 bases stayed unmatched. This CDR3 is CASSLSTGVLYEQYF. The CDR3 DNA reads TGTGCCAGCAGTTTATCGACAGGGGTCCTCTACGAGCAGTACTTC.

The V and J genes are TRBV30 and TRBJ1-5, with a tentative D call TRBD1 (6 bases). The germline CDR1 and CDR2 sequences are GTSNPN and SVGIG (reference sequence). The CDR3 spans 18 residues. The V gene lost 0 bases and the J gene lost 7 bases, with 25 bases spanning the gap. The CDR3 sequence is CAWSVSPRYRVKGQPQHF. DNA for the CDR3: TGTGCCTGGAGTGTATCCCCCCGATACAGGGTGAAAGGGCAGCCCCAGCATTTT.

The chain combines TRBV27 with TRBJ2-2, with 9 bases identical to TRBD1. V trimming: 2 bases; J trimming: 2 bases; junction bases outside the gene matches: 12. CDR3 length equals 19 residues. Germline CDR1 MNHEY, CDR2 SMNVEV (reference sequence). Here the CDR3 reads CASSLGYNRGLSNTGELFF. The DNA of the CDR3 is TGTGCCAGCAGTTTAGGGTATAACAGGGGGCTATCTAACACCGGGGAGCTGTTTTTT.

The chain couples TRBV7-2 to TRBJ2-1; D possibly corresponds to TRBD1 (6 bases). Trimming removed 7 bases at V and 8 bases at J, with 21 bases between. Germline CDR1 SGHTA, CDR2 FQGNSA. The CDR3 consists of 15 residues. The CDR3 reads CASTQGLASLYEQFF. CDR3 coding DNA: TGTGCCAGCACCCAGGGGCTAGCCTCCTTGTATGAGCAGTTCTTC. The variable domain in full, with the rest retrieved from reference TRBV7-2 and TRBJ2-1, is GAGVSQSPSNKVTEKGKDVELRCDPISGHTALYWYRQSLGQGLEFLIYFQGNSAPDKSGLPSDRFSAERTGGSVSTLTIQRTQQEDSAVYLCASTQGLASLYEQFFGPGTRLTVL.

The chain uses TRBV27 and TRBJ2-5, with D perhaps matching TRBD1 (5 bases). Trimming pared 3 bases from V and 4 bases from J, leaving 9 bases between. In germline, CDR1 is MNHEY, CDR2 SMNVEV (reference sequence). The CDR3 contains 13 residues. The DNA of the CDR3 is TGTGCCAGCAGTTTGTTCCAGGGAGAGACCCAGTACTTC. Its protein is CASSLFQGETQYF.

The table lists this clone with a count of one. The chain carries TRBV7-2 and TRBJ2-7; 11 bases are a match to TRBD2. After removal of 8 bases from V and 4 bases from J, the junction contained 7 bases not matched to a gene. The germline CDR1 and CDR2 sequences are SGHTA and FQGNSA. The CDR3 has 14 amino acids. CDR3 in DNA: TGTGCCAGCGGAAGCGGGACTAGCGGTTACGAGCAGTACTTC. This codes for CASGSGTSGYEQYF.